The source of this T cell receptor (beta chain) is a study of OX40 agonist ivuxolimab in advanced cancers. Study summary: As their treatment, patients were administered ivuxolimab, an agonistic anti-OX40 (CD134) antibody. A partial response was reached by three patients: one with hepatocellular carcinoma and two with cutaneous melanoma. Findings and limits, study-wide: The antigen specificity of the peripheral T cells (those that were expanded) was not determined.

Germline V CDR1 and CDR2: MDHEN, SYDVKM. The CDR3 runs 15 residues. The J segment lost 1 base and the V segment lost 5 bases, leaving 6 bases of the junction unmatched. This clone was observed once. Its antigen is not known. The method was immunoSEQ multiplex PCR; TCRdb's version includes in-frame clones alone and lacks a portion of them. The sample includes some 85,000 clones, roughly 90% of them seen just once. This sequence originates from an adult with an advanced solid tumor such as melanoma, head and neck, liver or kidney cancer. The sample was CD4+ or CD8+ T cells sorted from blood, taken in a trial of the OX40 agonist ivuxolimab. The chain recombines TRBV28 with TRBJ1-1; 8 nucleotides line up with TRBD1. CDR3 in DNA: TGTGCCAGCAGTCCGGACAGGGTTAGGAACACTGAAGCTTTCTTT. Translated: CASSPDRVRNTEAFF.